Listed here are 7 T cell receptor beta chains from one sample, sequenced in a study of blood T cell repertoires in COVID-19. TCRdb keeps only in-frame clones here, not all; method: immunoSEQ multiplex PCR. The sample contains 100,000 to 120,000 clones, just under 90% of which appear only once. Sample: peripheral blood. These receptors came from a woman in her forties or fifties with acute or convalescent COVID-19.

This clone was recorded only once. This sequence joins TRBV2 and TRBJ1-1, with D unclear. CDR1 SNHLY and CDR2 FYNNEI come from the germline V gene. Between the trimmed V and J ends, which lost 5 bases and 5 bases, there was a span of 6 bases. The CDR3 is made up of 11 amino acids. The CDR3 reads CASSLLTEAFF. In DNA form, the CDR3 reads TGTGCCAGCAGTTTACTGACTGAAGCTTTCTTT.

This CDR3 reads CASSFPRANTGELFF. In DNA, the CDR3 is TGTGCCAGCAGCTTCCCCAGGGCGAACACCGGGGAGCTGTTTTTT. The chain links TRBV7-9 to TRBJ2-2; D is perhaps TRBD1 (5 bases). Germline V CDR1 and CDR2: SEHNR, FQNEAQ (reference sequence). The CDR3 spans 15 residues. The V end was cut by 3 bases, the J end by 0 bases, with 8 bases between. Complete variable domain (other parts from reference TRBV7-9 and TRBJ2-2): DTGVSQNPRHKITKRGQNVTFRCDPISEHNRLYWYRQTLGQGPEFLTYFQNEAQLEKSRLLSDRFSAERPKGSFSTLEIQRTEQGDSAMYLCASSFPRANTGELFFGEGSRLTVL.

The rearrangement joins TRBV5-1 to TRBJ1-5, with TRBD1 matching over 9 bases. Germline CDR1 SGHRS, CDR2 YFSETQ. Losses at the gene ends were 4 bases for V and 7 bases for J; bases not matched to a gene: 6. This CDR3 has 14 residues. The CDR3 loop is CASSPDGQGQPQHF. In DNA, the CDR3 is TGCGCCAGCAGCCCCGACGGACAGGGGCAGCCCCAGCATTTT.

V is TRBV12-3 or TRBV12-4 and J is TRBJ1-2, with 8 bases aligning to TRBD1. The length of the CDR3 is 13 residues. J lost 5 bases, V lost 4 bases, and 3 bases had no gene match. The CDR3 here is CASSSDRGYGYTF. CDR3 nucleotides: TGTGCCAGCAGTTCTGACAGGGGTTATGGCTACACCTTC.

The J gene is TRBJ1-2, the V gene TRBV7-2; D is possibly TRBD1 (5 bases). Between the trimmed V and J ends, which lost 2 bases and 0 bases, there was a span of 13 bases. This CDR3 is built from 16 residues. CDR1 and CDR2 (germline): SGHTA, FQGNSA. The CDR3 DNA is TGTGCCAGCAGCTTATGGGGCCAGGGCTCTAACTATGGCTACACCTTC. This sequence encodes CASSLWGQGSNYGYTF.

The chain employs TRBV30 and TRBJ2-7; a possible D gene is TRBD1 (5 bases). The V end was cut by 4 bases, the J end by 2 bases, with 6 bases between. The length of the CDR3 is 11 residues. Germline V gene sequence: CDR1 GTSNPN, CDR2 SVGIG (reference sequence). The CDR3 DNA reads TGTGCCTGGAAGGGGCCCTACGAGCAGTACTTC. As protein: CAWKGPYEQYF.

The chain carries TRBV7-2 and TRBJ2-7; 7 bases align to TRBD1. V trimming: 3 bases; J trimming: 2 bases; junction bases outside the gene matches: 4. Germline V gene lookup returns CDR1 SGHTA and CDR2 FQGNSA. The CDR3 extends over 14 amino acids. CDR3 region: CASSLTGTTYEQYF. As DNA, the CDR3 is TGTGCCAGCAGCTTGACAGGGACAACCTACGAGCAGTACTTC.